What follows are 24 T cell receptor beta chains derived from one specimen sequenced in a study of cytomegalovirus exposure and HLA in healthy donors (dated 2017 in TCRdb). The library was generated by the immunoSEQ multiplex PCR assay. A mixture of 60 forward primers for TCR Vbeta segments and 13 reverse primers for TCR Jbeta segments was used in the multiplex PCR. As stored in TCRdb, this immuneACCESS dataset retains in-frame rearrangements with V and J assigned. A fraction of the clones does not appear; measured against another copy, unresolved V genes explain less than half of the discrepancy, and the remainder lacks a known reason. The sample yields around 140,000 clones; approximately 84% were counted once. Over 9.5% of the sample belongs to the ten largest clones. Sequencing was done on a sample of PBMCs. Receptors originate from a woman aged 55-70 years in good health and CMV-seropositive.

This chain links TRBV7-6 with TRBJ2-2; D might be TRBD2 (6 bases). CDR3 length: 15 residues. Trimming took off 5 bases at V and 4 bases at J, with 14 bases between the two ends. From germline, CDR1 is SGHVS and CDR2 FNYEAQ. The CDR3 coding sequence is TGTGCCAGCAGCCCACTAGCTTCCCTCACCGGGGAGCTGTTTTTT. This translates into CASSPLASLTGELFF.

The chain joins TRBV5-1 to TRBJ2-1; TRBD1 might be the D (5 bases). V shed 0 bases and J shed 8 bases, with 24 bases lying between them. Germline lookup yields CDR1 SGHRS and CDR2 YFSETQ. The CDR3 runs 18 residues. DNA for the CDR3: TGCGCCAGCAGCTTGGCCGGCCGACAGCCTGGTCCGGCTCATGAGCAGTTCTTC. Translated, it gives CASSLAGRQPGPAHEQFF.

A few counts support this clone. The chain links TRBV7-9 to TRBJ2-3; 8 bases are a match to TRBD1. Germline CDR1 reads SEHNR; CDR2 reads FQNEAQ (reference sequence). The CDR3 length is 16 residues. V shed 4 bases, J shed 4 bases, and the junction held 10 bases outside the gene matches. The DNA for the CDR3 is TGTGCCAGCAGCTCCCGAGTGGGACAGGCCGCAGATACGCAGTATTTT. Translated, it gives CASSSRVGQAADTQYF.

As DNA, the CDR3 is TGTGCCATCAGTGAGTCGTCAGGTGGTGGCTACACCTTC. The encoded protein is CAISESSGGGYTF. This sequence joins TRBV10-3 and TRBJ1-2; D not resolved. The V end lost 0 bases, the J end lost 7 bases, and 9 bases lay between the germline ends. Germline CDR1 is ENHRY and CDR2 is SYGVKD. The CDR3 has 13 amino acids.

This chain connects TRBV5-1 to TRBJ2-5; 7 bases agree with TRBD1. Per the germline V gene, CDR1 is SGHRS and CDR2 is YFSETQ. This CDR3 has 15 residues. The V segment lost 0 bases and the J segment 1 base; nucleotides outside the gene matches: 3. The CDR3 loop reads CASSLDRGGQETQYF. The CDR3 DNA reads TGCGCCAGCAGCTTGGACAGGGGTGGCCAAGAGACCCAGTACTTC.

The chain recombines TRBV19 with TRBJ2-2, with D possibly TRBD1 on 5 matching bases. In germline, CDR1 is LNHDA, CDR2 SQIVND (reference sequence). The ends were cut back, 9 bases at V and 2 bases at J, with 13 bases in the middle. This CDR3 spans 14 amino acids. In DNA form, the CDR3 reads TGTGCCAGCACCCAAGGGGCTAACACCGGGGAGCTGTTTTTT. It specifies CASTQGANTGELFF.

The chain employs TRBV5-1 and TRBJ2-7, with a tentative D call TRBD1 (5 bases). CDR3 length: 14 residues. Germline V gene sequence: CDR1 SGHRS, CDR2 YFSETQ. Deletions cut 0 bases from V and 5 bases from J, with 12 bases between. CDR3 sequence: CASSLVQGKDEQYF. CDR3 in DNA: TGCGCCAGCAGCTTGGTGCAGGGAAAGGACGAGCAGTACTTC.

There are a few counts of this clone. The gene calls are TRBV11-2 and TRBJ2-1, with 10 positions matching TRBD2. Germline V gene data show CDR1 as SGHAT and CDR2 as FQNNGV. The CDR3 is 15 amino acids. After removal of 5 bases from V and 6 bases from J, the junction contained 7 bases not matched to a gene. Here the CDR3 reads CASSDRLAGRNEQFF. The CDR3 DNA reads as TGTGCCAGCAGCGACCGACTAGCGGGCCGCAATGAGCAGTTCTTC.

The chain recombines TRBV5-6 with TRBJ2-5, with TRBD2 matching 13 bases. The end of the DNA fits TRBJ2-7 better, so the J call may be wrong. CDR1 SGHDT and CDR2 YYEEEE come from the germline V gene. CDR3 length: 14 residues. This CDR3 reads CASSWTSGSYEQYF. As DNA, the CDR3 is TGTGCCAGCAGCTGGACTAGCGGGAGTTACGAGCAGTACTTC.

The chain has TRBV7-2 and TRBJ2-7; TRBD2 aligns across 7 bases. The CDR3 runs 14 residues. Germline trimming cut 2 bases from V and 3 bases from J; bases unmatched to any gene: 4. Germline CDR1 reads SGHTA; CDR2 reads FQGNSA. CDR3 in DNA: TGTGCCAGCAGCTTAAGGGCTAGCGGCTACGAGCAGTACTTC. Protein sequence: CASSLRASGYEQYF.

The rearrangement links TRBV7-3 to TRBJ2-5; 9 bases line up with TRBD1. The DNA matches TRBJ2-7 better at its end, which makes the J call doubtful. CDR3 length: 16 residues. CDR1 and CDR2 (germline): SGHTA, FQGTGA. The CDR3 DNA reads TGTGCCAGCAGCTTAGAAATCCGGGACAGGGCTTACGAGCAGTACTTC. The encoded protein is CASSLEIRDRAYEQYF.

This chain links TRBV4-1 with TRBJ2-5; 7 bases fit TRBD2. Germline V gives CDR1 MGHRA, CDR2 YSYEKL. CDR3 size: 16 residues. Trimming cost V 1 base and J 1 base; bases outside gene matches: 6. Here the CDR3 DNA reads TGCGCCAGCAGCCAAGGAGTAGCGGGCTTCCAAGAGACCCAGTACTTC. Protein sequence: CASSQGVAGFQETQYF.

This rearrangement joins TRBV5-4 to TRBJ2-7; 9 bases fit TRBD1. The germline gives CDR1 SGHNT, CDR2 YYREEE (reference sequence). V shed 5 bases and J 3 bases; nucleotides not matched to a gene: 6. This CDR3 is 14 amino acids long. The DNA of the CDR3 is TGTGCCAGCAGGCGGACAGGGGAACGCTACGAGCAGTACTTC. It codes for CASRRTGERYEQYF.

Only one count was recorded for this clone. This chain joins TRBV5-6 and TRBJ1-1, with TRBD1 as a possible D gene (5 bases). V was clipped by 0 bases and J by 8 bases, with 11 bases between them. The germline CDR1 and CDR2 sequences are SGHDT and YYEEEE. The CDR3 has 13 amino acids. The CDR3 nucleotides are TGTGCCAGCAGCTTGGGAACAGGTGACGAAGCTTTCTTT. Translating gives CASSLGTGDEAFF. The full variable domain, in which reference TRBV5-6 and TRBJ1-1 provide the parts outside the CDR3, is DAGVTQSPTHLIKTRGQQVTLRCSPKSGHDTVSWYQQALGQGPQFIFQYYEEEERQRGNFPDRFSGHQFPNYSSELNVNALLLGDSALYLCASSLGTGDEAFFGQGTRLTVV.

This clone has a handful of counts. This chain joins TRBV11-2 and TRBJ2-5; D gene uncertain. Germline V gene lookup returns CDR1 SGHAT and CDR2 FQNNGV. CDR3 length: 13 amino acids. Deletions cut 0 bases from V and 4 bases from J, with 6 bases between. The DNA for the CDR3 is TGTGCCAGCAGCTTAGACACCAGAGAGACCCAGTACTTC. It translates to CASSLDTRETQYF.

This clone is a singleton in its sample. The gene calls are TRBV30 and TRBJ2-5, with TRBD2 matching 12 bases. Per germline, CDR1 GTSNPN and CDR2 SVGIG (reference sequence). Trimming at V came to 7 bases and at J to 4 bases, leaving 7 bases not matched to a gene. The CDR3 is made up of 14 amino acids. DNA for the CDR3: TGTGCCTACCTACTAGCGGGAGGTGGAGAGACCCAGTACTTC. Amino acid sequence: CAYLLAGGGETQYF.

The chain has TRBV2 and TRBJ1-5, with a tentative D call TRBD1 (5 bases). CDR1 is SNHLY and CDR2 is FYNNEI in the germline V gene. The V and J ends lost 3 bases and 6 bases respectively, with 12 bases between them. This CDR3 comprises 14 residues. DNA for the CDR3: TGTGCCAGCAGTGATACAGGTGATAGTCAGCCCCAGCATTTT. It yields the protein CASSDTGDSQPQHF. Variable domain in full (rest from reference TRBV2 and TRBJ1-5): EPEVTQTPSHQVTQMGQEVILRCVPISNHLYFYWYRQILGQKVEFLVSFYNNEISEKSEIFDDQFSVERPDGSNFTLKIRSTKLEDSAMYFCASSDTGDSQPQHFGDGTRLSIL.

V gene TRBV9 combines with J gene TRBJ2-1; weak D call: TRBD2 (5 bases). Trimming cost V 2 bases and J 6 bases, with 18 bases left between them. CDR1 and CDR2 from the germline V gene are SGDLS and YYNGEE. The CDR3 has 16 amino acids. CDR3 sequence reads: CASSVLTTSYSNEQFF. In DNA, the CDR3 is TGTGCCAGCAGCGTGTTGACTACCAGTTACTCCAATGAGCAGTTCTTC. Combining the CDR3 with reference TRBV9 and TRBJ2-1 gives the whole variable domain DSGVTQTPKHLITATGQRVTLRCSPRSGDLSVYWYQQSLDQGLQFLIQYYNGEERAKGNILERFSAQQFPDLHSELNLSSLELGDSALYFCASSVLTTSYSNEQFFGPGTRLTVL.

The chain combines TRBV19 with TRBJ2-5; TRBD2 agrees at 7 bases. Losses at the gene ends were 6 bases for V and 5 bases for J; bases not matched to a gene: 12. The CDR3 loop spans 15 amino acids. Germline CDR1 is LNHDA and CDR2 is SQIVND (reference sequence). The CDR3: CASSSGRAGGETQYF. The DNA for the CDR3 is TGTGCCAGTAGCTCAGGGAGGGCAGGAGGGGAGACCCAGTACTTC.

In its sample, this clone was seen once. The rearrangement joins TRBV10-3 to TRBJ1-1; the D gene is possibly TRBD1 (6 bases). Deletions cut 3 bases from V and 5 bases from J, with 16 bases between. Germline CDR1 is ENHRY and CDR2 is SYGVKD. The CDR3 loop spans 15 amino acids. The CDR3 region is CAISERGQTMTEAFF. DNA for the CDR3: TGTGCCATCAGTGAACGTGGACAGACTATGACTGAAGCTTTCTTT.

This clone has just a few counts. This chain links TRBV7-9 with TRBJ1-1; D gene ambiguous. The CDR3 has 11 residues. The germline gives CDR1 SEHNR, CDR2 FQNEAQ (reference sequence). V was clipped by 10 bases and J by 0 bases, with 6 bases between them. CDR3 nucleotide sequence: TGTGCCACGACACTGAACACTGAAGCTTTCTTT. Amino acids: CATTLNTEAFF.

The chain uses TRBV6-5 and TRBJ1-2; a possible D gene is TRBD1 (6 bases). From germline, CDR1 is MNHEY and CDR2 SVGAGI. V was pared by 6 bases and J by 5 bases, with 13 bases between. This CDR3 is 13 amino acids long. The CDR3 nucleotides read TGTGCCAGCAGAAAAGGACAGTTTTATGGCTACACCTTC. Translating gives CASRKGQFYGYTF.

This chain links TRBV7-2 with TRBJ2-7, with 12 bases fitting TRBD2. After removal of 7 bases from V and 1 base from J, the junction contained 5 bases not matched to a gene. The CDR3 sequence is 15 residues long. Germline CDR1 is SGHTA and CDR2 is FQGNSA. The CDR3 here is CASTLGLAGSYEQYF. In DNA form, the CDR3 reads TGTGCCAGCACCTTGGGACTAGCGGGTTCCTACGAGCAGTACTTC.

The chain carries TRBV27 and TRBJ2-7; 9 bases match TRBD1. The CDR3 contains 14 residues. Losses at the gene ends were 2 bases for V and 4 bases for J; bases not matched to a gene: 3. CDR1 is MNHEY, CDR2 SMNVEV, per germline (reference sequence). CDR3 sequence: CASSLRGQGYEQYF. The CDR3 DNA reads TGTGCCAGCAGTTTAAGGGGACAGGGTTACGAGCAGTACTTC.